The source of this TCR beta chain is a study of blood T cell repertoires in COVID-19. At the level of the study: Italy, Spain and the United States were the sources of the convalescent and acute COVID-19 samples. Sample material is recorded as cDNA or gDNA derived from T cells, B-cell-depleted T cells, or PBMCs.

Original handling: Using reference gene primer amplification, nucleated cell counts were estimated. The data were produced by immunoSEQ multiplex PCR, yet TCRdb's version contains in-frame clones alone and is incomplete. That table gives V, J and clone size, and the DNA gave D and trimming. The repertoire holds just under 65,000 clones, with about 75% as singletons. The CDR3 extends over 13 amino acids. V lost 6 bases and J lost 6; bases outside the gene matches: 6. Per the germline V gene, CDR1 is SQVTM and CDR2 is ANQGSEA. The sample was peripheral blood. The V gene is TRBV29-1, the J gene TRBJ2-5; TRBD1 matches at 11 bases. The sequence was obtained from an elderly woman with acute or convalescent COVID-19. The DNA for the CDR3 is TGCAGCGTAGGACAGGGGGCTGGGAAGACCCAGTACTTC. This translates into CSVGQGAGKTQYF.